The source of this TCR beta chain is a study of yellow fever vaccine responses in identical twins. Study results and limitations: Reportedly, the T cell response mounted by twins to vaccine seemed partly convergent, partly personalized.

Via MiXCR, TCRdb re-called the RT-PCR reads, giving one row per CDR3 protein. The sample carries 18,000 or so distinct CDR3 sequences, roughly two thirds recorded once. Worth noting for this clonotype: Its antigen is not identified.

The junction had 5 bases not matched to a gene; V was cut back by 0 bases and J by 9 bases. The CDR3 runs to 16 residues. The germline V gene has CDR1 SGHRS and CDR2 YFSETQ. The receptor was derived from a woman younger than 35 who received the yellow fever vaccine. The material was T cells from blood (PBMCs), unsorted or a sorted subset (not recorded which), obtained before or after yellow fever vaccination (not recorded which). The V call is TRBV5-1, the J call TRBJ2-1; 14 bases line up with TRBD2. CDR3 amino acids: CASSLGLAGGLGEQFF. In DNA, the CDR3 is TGCGCCAGCAGCTTGGGACTAGCGGGAGGGCTTGGTGAGCAGTTCTTC. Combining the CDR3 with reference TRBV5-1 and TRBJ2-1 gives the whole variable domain KAGVTQTPRYLIKTRGQQVTLSCSPISGHRSVSWYQQTPGQGLQFLFEYFSETQRNKGNFPGRFSGRQFSNSRSEMNVSTLELGDSALYLCASSLGLAGGLGEQFFGPGTRLTVL.